The clone carrying this TCR beta chain has a single count. The antigen remains undetermined. This sample was included in a study of long-term antiretroviral therapy in people with HIV. Study-level results: Dominant in the repertoire at all time points were clones expanded before ART.

Each donor had at least one pre-ART and at least two post-ART PBMC samples. Each specimen consisted of about 0.85-11 million cryopreserved PBMC prior to extraction of DNA. CDR3 length equals 13 residues. Germline V gene data show CDR1 as KGHSH and CDR2 as LQKENI. Trimming shortened V by 6 bases and J by 4 bases, and 11 bases separated the two germline ends. Runs used v3.0 of the immunoSEQ assay and were done at survey level. TCRdb's copy holds only in-frame clones and misses some; the assay was immunoSEQ multiplex PCR. The sample records roughly 23,000 clones, about four fifths being singletons. This clonotype originated in a man between 25 and 39 years old with HIV. The input for sequencing was unsorted PBMCs, taken roughly 5.7 years after starting antiretroviral therapy. The chain has TRBV18 and TRBJ2-3; D could derive from TRBD1 or TRBD2 (5 bases each). CDR3 bases: TGTGCCAGCTCCGGGACGGGCCCAGATACGCAGTATTTT. It encodes CASSGTGPDTQYF.